This T cell receptor (beta chain) was found in a study of monozygotic twins with inflammatory bowel disease. CDR3 length equals 15 residues. CDR1 is MNHEY, CDR2 SVGEGT, per germline. The authors drew 2 to 2.5 ml of blood from each donor. TCRdb reanalyzed the 5' RACE reads and collapses them to one entry per CDR3 protein, without DNA. The sample totals approximately 340,000 distinct CDR3 sequences. This chain connects TRBV6-2 or TRBV6-3 to TRBJ1-6; TCRdb's D gene call, TRBD1, goes unchecked for lack of DNA. The sequenced sample consisted of blood. The origin of this receptor is a human donor with ulcerative colitis or Crohn's disease, or a healthy co-twin of an affected twin (not recorded which). CDR3 sequence: CASSSTGEEDSPLHF.